Detailed here is one TCR beta chain. The CDR3 is 14 residues long. V was trimmed by 0 bases and J by 6 bases, leaving 11 bases between them. The data were produced by immunoSEQ multiplex PCR, yet TCRdb's version contains in-frame clones alone and is incomplete. Of roughly 60,000 clones in the sample, around 84% were seen once. This sample is part of a study of OX40 agonist ivuxolimab in advanced cancers. The chain employs TRBV23-1 and TRBJ1-2; D unresolved. TRBV23-1 is an open reading frame, and its role is uncertain. The origin of this receptor is an adult with an advanced solid tumor such as melanoma, head and neck, liver or kidney cancer. Sample: CD4+ or CD8+ T cells sorted from blood, taken in a trial of the OX40 agonist ivuxolimab. CDR3 loop: CASSQSYRPNGYTF. CDR3 DNA sequence: TGCGCCAGCAGTCAATCGTATAGGCCGAATGGCTACACCTTC.